This T cell receptor beta chain derives from a study of cytomegalovirus exposure and HLA in healthy donors. For this clone: Antigen specificity is unknown.

The V gene lost 6 bases and the J gene lost 8 bases, with 16 bases spanning the gap. The CDR3 covers 14 residues. Germline V gene data show CDR1 as MDHEN and CDR2 as SYDVKM. Findings and limits, study-wide: Reported findings show TCR beta sequences accurately forecast HLA-A and HLA-B alleles in most subjects. The only immune exposure information that was available was CMV serostatus.

The PCR used 60 Vbeta and 13 Jbeta primers. Produced via immunoSEQ multiplex PCR; TCRdb's table is partial and in-frame only. The sample carries 110,000 to 150,000 clones, around 80% recorded once. The receptor comes from a woman aged 55-69 years in good health and CMV-seropositive. V usage is TRBV28 and J usage is TRBJ1-4; a weak D match, TRBD1 (5 bases). Sample: PBMCs. Written as DNA, the CDR3 is TGTGCCAGCAGCCTCGGGGGTGGTGGGGAAAAACTGTTTTTT. It specifies CASSLGGGGEKLFF.